Shown below are 14 T cell receptor beta chains from a single sample sequenced in a study of blood T cell repertoires in COVID-19. The method was immunoSEQ multiplex PCR; TCRdb's version includes in-frame clones alone and lacks a portion of them. The table records hundreds of thousands of clones, approximately 85% of them present only once. What was sequenced was peripheral blood. These receptors came from a human donor in a cohort sampled during active COVID-19.

The rearrangement joins TRBV7-3 to TRBJ2-5; 8 bases map to TRBD2. In germline, CDR1 is SGHTA, CDR2 FQGTGA. V was clipped by 1 base and J by 1 base; unmatched bases: 5. The length of the CDR3 is 16 residues. The CDR3 protein is CASSLMGGGPQETQYF. The CDR3 region has the DNA TGTGCCAGCAGCTTAATGGGCGGGGGGCCCCAAGAGACCCAGTACTTC.

The chain has TRBV27 and TRBJ2-3; 8 bases match TRBD2. The CDR3 loop spans 20 amino acids. V dropped 3 bases and J dropped 0; count of bases not matched to a gene: 17. The germline gives CDR1 MNHEY, CDR2 SMNVEV (reference sequence). The CDR3 region is CASSFRMQGSSGKSTDTQYF. CDR3 nucleotide sequence: TGTGCCAGCAGTTTCCGTATGCAGGGCAGTAGCGGGAAAAGCACAGATACGCAGTATTTT.

V gene TRBV5-4 combines with J gene TRBJ2-7, with 9 bases that match TRBD1. J gave up 5 bases and V 4 bases, and 7 bases lay outside the gene matches. The CDR3 contains 14 residues. Germline V gene data show CDR1 as SGHNT and CDR2 as YYREEE (reference sequence). For the CDR3, the DNA is TGTGCCAGCAGCGCGGACAGGGGAAGAGACGAGCAGTACTTC. It specifies CASSADRGRDEQYF.

This clone has just one count. The chain employs TRBV7-2 and TRBJ1-2; weak D call: TRBD1 (6 bases). The CDR3 is made up of 15 amino acids. The V gene lost 6 bases and the J gene lost 0 bases, with 14 bases spanning the gap. CDR1 and CDR2 (germline): SGHTA, FQGNSA. This chain's CDR3 is CASREPGTPNYGYTF. In nucleotides, the CDR3 is TGTGCCAGCAGAGAACCCGGGACACCTAACTATGGCTACACCTTC.

The chain combines TRBV13 with TRBJ2-7; TRBD2 might be the D (5 bases). Looked up from germline, CDR1 is PRHDT and CDR2 is FYEKMQ (reference sequence). V lost 2 bases and J lost 2, with 10 bases in between. The CDR3 has 14 amino acids. The CDR3 nucleotides are TGTGCCAGCAGCTTACGAGGGCTCACCTACGAGCAGTACTTC. Its translation is CASSLRGLTYEQYF.

The chain couples TRBV7-6 to TRBJ1-3; weak D call: TRBD1 (6 bases). Looked up from germline, CDR1 is SGHVS and CDR2 is FNYEAQ. The CDR3 is made up of 15 amino acids. Trimming left V 8 bases short and J 4 bases short, with 18 bases between. This chain's CDR3 is CASSMGGAEGNTIYF. As DNA, the CDR3 is TGTGCCAGCTCGATGGGGGGGGCGGAAGGAAACACCATATATTTT.

The CDR3 sequence: CASSQIRDRGHEQYF. CDR3 sequence (DNA): TGTGCCAGCAGCCAAATCCGGGACAGGGGCCACGAGCAGTACTTC. V usage is TRBV5-6 and J usage is TRBJ2-7; 10 positions match TRBD1. Per the germline V gene, CDR1 is SGHDT and CDR2 is YYEEEE. This CDR3 is built from 15 residues. After removal of 4 bases from V and 5 bases from J, the junction contained 9 bases not matched to a gene.

The chain is built from TRBV6-5 and TRBJ1-1; no reliable D call. Per germline, CDR1 MNHEY and CDR2 SVGAGI. The CDR3 sequence is 14 residues long. V shed 5 bases and J shed 0 bases, with 10 bases lying between them. Here the CDR3 reads CASSPQYLNTEAFF. Written as DNA, the CDR3 is TGTGCCAGCAGTCCCCAGTATTTGAACACTGAAGCTTTCTTT.

This sequence joins TRBV11-3 and TRBJ2-5, with unresolved D. V lost 6 bases, J lost 1 base, and 9 bases lay in between. The CDR3 covers 13 residues. Germline CDR1 reads SGHNT; CDR2 reads YENEEA. The chain's CDR3 is CASSWNSQETQYF. In nucleotides, the CDR3 is TGTGCCAGCAGTTGGAACAGCCAAGAGACCCAGTACTTC.

The rearrangement uses TRBV13 and TRBJ1-1, with 8 bases aligning to TRBD1. Germline V gives CDR1 PRHDT, CDR2 FYEKMQ (reference sequence). The CDR3 totals 14 residues. Losses at the gene ends were 5 bases for V and 1 base for J; bases not matched to a gene: 3. The CDR3 is CASSIGTGNTEAFF. The CDR3, as DNA: TGTGCCAGCAGCATCGGGACAGGGAACACTGAAGCTTTCTTT.

As concerns this clone: The junction departs from the called germline gene at one end, perhaps through a read error. The chain combines TRBV5-4 with TRBJ2-3; 10 bases map to TRBD2. This CDR3 region has 15 residues. CDR1 SGHNT and CDR2 YYREEE come from the germline V gene (reference sequence). CDR3 residues: CASTLRTSGSDTQYF. CDR3 coding DNA: TGTGCCAGCACCTTGAGGACTAGCGGTTCAGATACGCAGTATTTT.

The chain combines TRBV19 with TRBJ2-5; a possible D gene is TRBD1 (6 bases). Per the germline V gene, CDR1 is LNHDA and CDR2 is SQIVND (reference sequence). The CDR3 contains 13 residues. V shed 5 bases and J shed 7 bases, with 14 bases lying between them. As DNA, the CDR3 is TGTGCCAGTAGTGGCGACCTAGGGGGGACCCAGTACTTC. Its protein is CASSGDLGGTQYF.

The V gene is TRBV27, the J gene TRBJ1-6; perhaps TRBD1 as D (5 bases). The CDR3 runs 13 residues. V lost 4 bases to trimming and J lost 10 bases, with 11 bases between them. Germline assignment: CDR1 MNHEY and CDR2 SMNVEV (reference sequence). The CDR3 sequence is CASSYQGNSPLHF. The CDR3 DNA sequence: TGTGCCAGCAGTTACCAGGGTAACTCACCCCTCCACTTT.

The rearrangement links TRBV24-1 to TRBJ2-7; 16 nucleotides agree with TRBD2. CDR3 length: 16 amino acids. V trimming: 10 bases; J trimming: 3 bases; junction bases outside the gene matches: 8. Germline V gene lookup returns CDR1 KGHDR and CDR2 SFDVKD. CDR3 region: CATKPGLAGGVYEQYF. The CDR3 DNA reads as TGTGCCACTAAACCGGGACTAGCGGGGGGGGTCTACGAGCAGTACTTC.